This passage covers 30 T cell receptor beta chains from one sample sequenced in a study of T cell repertoires in cytomegalovirus infection. Via MiXCR, TCRdb re-called the reads, giving one row per CDR3 protein. Of around 58,000 distinct CDR3 sequences in the sample, about 19% were seen once. No antigens are known for them. Sample: CD8+ T cells from cultured PBMCs, taken from culture after CMV antigen stimulation. The receptors stem from a human donor in good health (CMV status not recorded). Some clones in this sample may be carry-over from other donors' samples.

The chain employs TRBV12-3 or TRBV12-4 and TRBJ1-5; TRBD1 might be the D (6 bases). The CDR3 has 14 amino acids. The germline V and J ends were trimmed by 6 bases and 8 bases, with 17 bases remaining between them. In nucleotides, the CDR3 is TGTGCCAGCAGGTCGACAGGCCAAGGGGAGCCCCAGCATTTT. Its translation is CASRSTGQGEPQHF.

A remark on this clonotype: The junction does not match germline at one end; this may be a read error. This chain joins TRBV4-1 and TRBJ1-1; 12 bases align to TRBD1. The CDR3 has 16 amino acids. CDR1 MGHRA and CDR2 YSYEKL come from the germline V gene. CDR3: CASSLGTGGVDDEAFF. DNA of the CDR3: TGTGCCAGCAGCCTGGGGACAGGGGGCGTAGATGATGAAGCTTTCTTT.

This clonotype was observed many times. The chain recombines TRBV7-9 with TRBJ2-5, with TRBD2 as a possible D gene (5 bases). Trimming removed 5 bases at V and 7 bases at J, with 14 bases between. CDR1 SEHNR and CDR2 FQNEAQ come from the germline V gene (reference sequence). CDR3 size: 13 residues. The DNA for the CDR3 is TGTGCCAGCAGCCCCCCCGGGAACAGGACCCAGTACTTC. This codes for CASSPPGNRTQYF.

This clonotype came up a few times. The V gene is TRBV7-8, the J gene TRBJ1-1; D ambiguous. Trimming cost V 2 bases and J 1 base, with 5 bases left between them. The CDR3 length is 13 residues. CDR1 and CDR2 from the germline V gene are SGHVS and FQNEAQ. CDR3 sequence (DNA): TGTGCCAGCAGCTTATCAAAGAACACTGAAGCTTTCTTT. This gives the protein CASSLSKNTEAFF.

The chain couples TRBV12-3 or TRBV12-4 to TRBJ1-2, with no clear D. Trimming shortened V by 4 bases and J by 11 bases, and 17 bases separated the two germline ends. This CDR3 has 13 residues. The CDR3 here is CASSSTPGVKYTF. CDR3 DNA: TGTGCCAGCAGTTCCACCCCCGGGGTAAAGTACACCTTC.

A word on this clonotype: At one boundary the junction diverges from the germline segment, which might be a read error. The gene calls are TRBV11-2 and TRBJ2-5; 7 nucleotides match TRBD2. This CDR3 is built from 11 residues. CDR1 SGHAT and CDR2 FQNNGV come from the germline V gene. The CDR3 protein is CASSHGDYPCF. The CDR3 nucleotides are TGTGCCAGCAGCCACGGGGACTACCCCTGCTTC.

The chain employs TRBV12-3 or TRBV12-4 and TRBJ2-5, with D perhaps being TRBD1 or TRBD2 (5 bases each). Trimming stripped 4 bases from V and 4 bases from J, with 10 bases between. The length of the CDR3 is 13 residues. The CDR3 sequence: CASSSRGRETQYF. The CDR3 DNA is TGTGCCAGCAGTTCGAGGGGCCGAGAGACCCAGTACTTC.

The rearrangement uses TRBV7-2 and TRBJ1-2, with 9 bases fitting TRBD1. This CDR3 spans 16 amino acids. Per germline, CDR1 SGHTA and CDR2 FQGNSA. After removal of 5 bases from V and 4 bases from J, the junction contained 11 bases not matched to a gene. The DNA for the CDR3 is TGTGCCAGCAGCCTAGGGGGACAGGGAAAGCGCTATGGCTACACCTTC. Its translation is CASSLGGQGKRYGYTF.

In its sample, this clonotype was seen a few times. The chain uses TRBV19 and TRBJ1-5; TRBD1 might be the D (5 bases). Trimming stripped 0 bases from V and 3 bases from J, with 18 bases between. Germline CDR1 and CDR2: LNHDA and SQIVND (reference sequence). The CDR3 runs 18 residues. The CDR3, as DNA: TGTGCCAGTAGTATAGATGGGGTGTGGGACTCAGACAATCAGCCCCAGCATTTT. Translated, it gives CASSIDGVWDSDNQPQHF.

This clonotype has a handful of counts. The CDR3, as DNA: TGCGCCAGCACCCCTGGGGTGGGGGGGCGTAACAATGAGCAGTTCTTC. Residues: CASTPGVGGRNNEQFF. The gene calls are TRBV10-2 and TRBJ2-1; a possible D gene is TRBD2 (7 bases). Trimming removed 7 bases from V and 5 bases from J, with 21 bases in between. Looked up from germline, CDR1 is WSHSY and CDR2 is SAAADI. The CDR3 runs to 16 residues.

This clonotype was detected only a few times. J is TRBJ2-4 and V is TRBV7-9; 12 bases map to TRBD2. There are 15 residues in the CDR3. CDR1 is SEHNR, CDR2 FQNEAQ, per germline (reference sequence). Trimming took 5 bases from V and 9 from J; bases not matched to a gene: 8. The CDR3 DNA follows: TGTGCCAGCAGCGTGACTAGCGGGGGACCTGGCATTCAGTACTTC. This encodes CASSVTSGGPGIQYF.

The genes are TRBV6-1 and TRBJ2-7; no clear D gene. This CDR3 spans 17 amino acids. Trimming stripped 3 bases from V and 3 bases from J, with 21 bases between. Germline V gene sequence: CDR1 MNHNS, CDR2 SASEGT. The CDR3 bases are TGTGCCAGCAGTGAGCTTCGGCCCAATCCGGCCCACTACGAGCAGTACTTC. This codes for CASSELRPNPAHYEQYF.

This clonotype was detected only a few times. The chain is built from TRBV7-6 and TRBJ1-5; D is ambiguous. The V gene lost 1 base and the J gene lost 2 bases, with 6 bases spanning the gap. The germline V gene has CDR1 SGHVS and CDR2 FNYEAQ. This CDR3 has 14 residues. The CDR3 DNA sequence: TGTGCCAGCAGCTTAGAACTGGGCAATCAGCCCCAGCATTTT. Protein product: CASSLELGNQPQHF.

This clonotype was counted only a few times. This sequence joins TRBV7-9 and TRBJ2-7; a possible D gene is TRBD2 (5 bases). The CDR3 has 15 residues. Per germline, CDR1 SEHNR and CDR2 FQNEAQ (reference sequence). Trimming stripped 7 bases from V and 0 bases from J, with 16 bases between. The CDR3 reads CASMEAGASSYEQYF. The CDR3 coding sequence is TGTGCCAGCATGGAGGCAGGCGCTAGCTCCTACGAGCAGTACTTC.

This clonotype was detected only a few times. V usage is TRBV7-9 and J usage is TRBJ1-1, with D possibly being TRBD1 (5 bases). The CDR3 loop spans 14 amino acids. Germline values: CDR1 SEHNR, CDR2 FQNEAQ (reference sequence). V lost 1 base to trimming and J lost 1 base, with 7 bases between them. CDR3 bases: TGTGCCAGCAGCTTAGGTGGGACGAACACTGAAGCTTTCTTT. Translation: CASSLGGTNTEAFF.

In nucleotides, the CDR3 is TGTGCCAGCAGCCCCCGACTAGCGGGGGGCCAGGGGGATACGCAGTATTTT. It encodes CASSPRLAGGQGDTQYF. The J gene is TRBJ2-3, the V gene TRBV7-2; the match to TRBD2 covers 13 bases. Trimming at V came to 5 bases and at J to 6 bases, leaving 11 bases not matched to a gene. The CDR3 runs 17 residues. Per germline, CDR1 SGHTA and CDR2 FQGNSA.

V is TRBV19 and J is TRBJ1-2; 7 positions agree with TRBD1. The CDR3 spans 13 residues. Germline loops: CDR1 LNHDA, CDR2 SQIVND (reference sequence). With 7 bases clipped from V and 2 bases from J, the junction kept 4 bases outside the gene matches. The CDR3 DNA is TGTGCCAGTATGGAACAGGGGAACTATGGCTACACCTTC. It specifies CASMEQGNYGYTF.

The V gene is TRBV7-9, the J gene TRBJ2-1, with D unresolved. V gave up 1 base and J gave up 4 bases, with 8 bases separating them. CDR3 size: 14 residues. In germline, CDR1 is SEHNR, CDR2 FQNEAQ (reference sequence). The CDR3 DNA sequence: TGTGCCAGCAGCTTAGACTACAAATACAATGAGCAGTTCTTC. Encoded protein: CASSLDYKYNEQFF. Full variable domain (missing parts from reference TRBV7-9 and TRBJ2-1): DTGVSQNPRHKITKRGQNVTFRCDPISEHNRLYWYRQTLGQGPEFLTYFQNEAQLEKSRLLSDRFSAERPKGSFSTLEIQRTEQGDSAMYLCASSLDYKYNEQFFGPGTRLTVL.

The CDR3 nucleotides are TGCAGTGCTAGAAGTAGCGGGGGACCCATTGGTGAGCAGTTCTTC. It translates to CSARSSGGPIGEQFF. This chain joins TRBV20-1 and TRBJ2-1; TRBD2 matches 9 bases. Losses at the gene ends were 2 bases for V and 9 bases for J; bases not matched to a gene: 11. The length of the CDR3 is 15 residues. The germline CDR1 and CDR2 sequences are DFQATT and SNEGSKA (reference sequence).

There are a few counts of this clonotype. The chain has TRBV6-2 or TRBV6-3 and TRBJ1-5; tentatively, D is TRBD1 (5 bases). Germline V gene lookup returns CDR1 MNHEY and CDR2 SVGEGT. The CDR3 has 13 residues. Trimming left V 2 bases short and J 6 bases short, with 8 bases between. Here the CDR3 reads CASSYGGGQPQHF. Written as DNA, the CDR3 is TGTGCCAGCAGTTACGGGGGGGGTCAGCCCCAGCATTTT.

This clonotype has at least ten counts. The chain couples TRBV7-6 to TRBJ2-6; D is tentatively TRBD1 or TRBD2 (5 bases each). The germline CDR1 and CDR2 sequences are SGHVS and FNYEAQ. Trimming removed 5 bases from V and 0 bases from J, with 11 bases in between. This CDR3 is built from 16 residues. This CDR3 is CASSPGRLSGANVLTF. CDR3 in DNA: TGTGCCAGCAGCCCGGGACGGCTCTCTGGGGCCAACGTCCTGACTTTC.

V usage is TRBV7-9 and J usage is TRBJ1-6; unclear D gene. This CDR3 region has 16 residues. Germline V gene lookup returns CDR1 SEHNR and CDR2 FQNEAQ (reference sequence). Trimming took off 10 bases at V and 2 bases at J, with 18 bases between the two ends. The CDR3 sequence is CATRPSDGTYNSPLHF. Written as DNA, the CDR3 is TGTGCCACCCGACCTTCGGACGGCACCTATAATTCACCCCTCCACTTT.

In this sample, this clonotype turned up a few times. The V gene is TRBV7-9, the J gene TRBJ2-1; the D is unclear. CDR1 is SEHNR and CDR2 is FQNEAQ in the germline V gene (reference sequence). The V end lost 3 bases, the J end lost 10 bases, and 13 bases lay between the germline ends. The CDR3 sequence is 13 residues long. CDR3 protein: CASSFPPLREQFF. The CDR3 DNA reads as TGTGCCAGCAGCTTTCCCCCTCTAAGGGAGCAGTTCTTC. Drawing the rest from reference TRBV7-9 and TRBJ2-1, the complete variable domain is DTGVSQNPRHKITKRGQNVTFRCDPISEHNRLYWYRQTLGQGPEFLTYFQNEAQLEKSRLLSDRFSAERPKGSFSTLEIQRTEQGDSAMYLCASSFPPLREQFFGPGTRLTVL.

V usage is TRBV6-2 or TRBV6-3 and J usage is TRBJ1-5, with D possibly matching TRBD1 (5 bases). V was shortened by 6 bases and J by 3 bases, with 15 bases between the two germline ends. Germline V gene lookup returns CDR1 MNHEY and CDR2 SVGEGT. The CDR3 length is 15 residues. CDR3 residues: CASREEGWANQPQHF. The CDR3 DNA is TGTGCCAGCAGGGAAGAGGGGTGGGCCAATCAGCCCCAGCATTTT.

The rearrangement joins TRBV6-8 to TRBJ2-5; D call uncertain. Trimming shortened V by 0 bases and J by 5 bases, and 10 bases separated the two germline ends. This CDR3 is 14 amino acids long. Germline CDR1 is MNHGY and CDR2 is SAAAGT. The CDR3 here is CASSYSGFMETQYF. CDR3 coding DNA: TGTGCCAGCAGTTACTCGGGGTTTATGGAGACCCAGTACTTC.

CDR3 sequence: CASSLKQGFQAFF. Written as DNA, the CDR3 is TGTGCCAGCAGTCTAAAACAGGGGTTCCAAGCTTTCTTT. The V call is TRBV12-3 or TRBV12-4, the J call TRBJ1-1, with 7 nucleotides matching TRBD1. The CDR3 runs to 13 residues. The J segment lost 9 bases and the V segment lost 5 bases, leaving 9 bases of the junction unmatched.

This clonotype was recorded many times. The rearrangement uses TRBV7-6 and TRBJ2-1; 8 bases fit TRBD2. This CDR3 comprises 15 residues. After removal of 1 base from V and 6 bases from J, the junction contained 5 bases not matched to a gene. Germline CDR1 SGHVS, CDR2 FNYEAQ. CDR3 sequence: CASSLGRGGINEQFF. CDR3 in DNA: TGTGCCAGCAGCTTAGGACGGGGGGGGATCAATGAGCAGTTCTTC.

A few counts support this clonotype. The V call is TRBV11-2, the J call TRBJ2-1; a weak D match, TRBD1 (5 bases). Germline CDR1 and CDR2: SGHAT and FQNNGV. This CDR3 has 14 amino acids. The V gene lost 3 bases and the J gene lost 7 bases, with 13 bases spanning the gap. CDR3 in amino acids: CASSFKLKGNEQFF. The DNA of the CDR3 is TGTGCCAGCAGCTTTAAATTAAAGGGGAATGAGCAGTTCTTC. The full variable domain, rest sourced from reference TRBV11-2 and TRBJ2-1, is EAGVAQSPRYKIIEKRQSVAFWCNPISGHATLYWYQQILGQGPKLLIQFQNNGVVDDSQLPKDRFSAERLKGVDSTLKIQPAKLEDSAVYLCASSFKLKGNEQFFGPGTRLTVL.

This chain connects TRBV14 to TRBJ1-2; a possible D gene is TRBD1 (6 bases). Germline CDR1 and CDR2: SGHDN and FVKESK. V was cut by 0 bases and J by 6 bases, with 8 bases left in between. The CDR3 has 13 residues. As DNA, the CDR3 is TGTGCCAGCAGCCAAGAAACAGGGAATGGCTACACCTTC. It specifies CASSQETGNGYTF.

This chain connects TRBV7-9 to TRBJ1-1, with 8 bases identical to TRBD1. Germline trimming cut 5 bases from V and 0 bases from J; bases unmatched to any gene: 8. The CDR3 runs 16 residues. Germline CDR1 is SEHNR and CDR2 is FQNEAQ (reference sequence). As DNA, the CDR3 is TGTGCCAGCAGCCCCCGACAGGGGATATTGAACACTGAAGCTTTCTTT. It is translated as CASSPRQGILNTEAFF.